This is a list of T cell receptor beta chains from one sample in a study of cytomegalovirus exposure and HLA in healthy donors. Sequencing used immunoSEQ multiplex PCR; TCRdb keeps in-frame clones, though not all of them. Here the sample spans 85,000 to 120,000 clones, roughly 73% being singletons. Source material: PBMCs. These receptors were obtained from a man in his forties or fifties in good health and CMV-seronegative. Both conserved end residues are part of each CDR3. Each record gives: J gene, V gene, clone size, D gene, CDR3 DNA, CDR3 protein. D genes are given only for firm matches. Expanded clones are given a class, and other clones once, few, many or no size at all.

>TRBJ1-2|TRBV6-5|-|TRBD1
TGTGCCAGCAGTACGGGACAGTACTATGGCTACACCTTC
CASSTGQYYGYTF
>TRBJ2-7|TRBV30|-|TRBD1
TGTGCCTGGAACCACGTCGTAGGACAGGGAACCTACGAGCAGTACTTC
CAWNHVVGQGTYEQYF
>TRBJ2-5|TRBV18|-|TRBD1
TGTGCCAGCTCAACAGACAGGGGTGAAGAGACCCAGTACTTC
CASSTDRGEETQYF
>TRBJ1-3|TRBV5-4|-|TRBD1
TGTGCCAGCAGCGTGGGGACAGCTGGAAACACCATATATTTT
CASSVGTAGNTIYF
>TRBJ1-4|TRBV7-9|-|-
TGTGCCAGCAGCTCGCGAACGGCAGGAACTCGCGAAAAACTGTTTTTT
CASSSRTAGTREKLFF
>TRBJ1-2|TRBV4-1|-|TRBD1
TGCGCCAGCAGCCAAGGGACAGGGGGTCTGAACTATGGCTACACCTTC
CASSQGTGGLNYGYTF
>TRBJ2-3|TRBV7-2|-|TRBD1
TGTGCCAGCAGCTTAGGCCAGGGGGCCACAGATACGCAGTATTTT
CASSLGQGATDTQYF
>TRBJ2-7|TRBV7-8|-|-
TGTGCCAGCAGCGCCAGGTCGAGCCTCTCCTACGAGCAGTACTTC
CASSARSSLSYEQYF
>TRBJ2-5|TRBV6-5|once|TRBD2
TGTGCCAGCAGGACTAGCGGCAGGGAGACCCAGTACTTC
CASRTSGRETQYF
>TRBJ1-2|TRBV29-1|few|-
TGCAGCGGAGCCTCGGGGAGGGATGGCTACACCTTC
CSGASGRDGYTF
>TRBJ2-1|TRBV5-1|-|-
TGCGCCAGCAGCTTGGGACAGGCCAATGAGCAGTTCTTC
CASSLGQANEQFF
>TRBJ1-5|TRBV4-1|-|-
TGCGCCAGCAGCCAGGGACACGATAGCAATCAGCCCCAGCATTTT
CASSQGHDSNQPQHF
>TRBJ2-7|TRBV19|-|TRBD1
TGTGCCAGTAGTAACGCCTGGGGACAGGGGATCCACGAGCAGTACTTC
CASSNAWGQGIHEQYF
>TRBJ2-3|TRBV2|-|-
TGTGCCAGCAGTGCGGGACTTAGCACAGATACGCAGTATTTT
CASSAGLSTDTQYF
>TRBJ1-1|TRBV5-1|-|TRBD1
TGCGCCAGCAGCTTAGACCAGGGGGCCGGCACTGAAGCTTTCTTT
CASSLDQGAGTEAFF
>TRBJ1-3|TRBV19|-|-
TGTGCCAGTAGTGGGTTCGGAGGCAGAAACACCATATATTTT
CASSGFGGRNTIYF
>TRBJ1-5|TRBV6-1|-|-
TGTGCCAGCAAGCCAGGGAATCAGCCCCAGCATTTT
CASKPGNQPQHF
>TRBJ2-7|TRBV15|-|TRBD1
TGTGCCACCAGCTCCACAGGGGTTGAGCAGTACTTC
CATSSTGVEQYF
>TRBJ2-4|TRBV6-1|-|TRBD1
TGTGCCAGCAGCCTAGGGGGCGAAAACATTCAGTACTTC
CASSLGGENIQYF
>TRBJ2-1|TRBV2|-|-
TGTGCCAGCAGACCGGGACAGGCGGGACTAGCTCGGAGTGTCGATGAGCAGTTCTTC
CASRPGQAGLARSVDEQFF
>TRBJ1-4|TRBV19|-|TRBD1
TGTGCCAGCAGGGGACAGACGTCTGCAACTAATGAAAAACTGTTTTTT
CASRGQTSATNEKLFF
>TRBJ2-3|TRBV2|-|-
TGTGCCAGCAGTGAACAGGGTCTTACTGGGTATACGCAGTATTTT
CASSEQGLTGYTQYF
>TRBJ2-3|TRBV21-1|few|-
TGTGCCAGCAGCAAAACCCTTTCGCGGGGAGGCACAGATACGCAGTATTTT
CASSKTLSRGGTDTQYF
>TRBJ1-2|TRBV4-1|-|TRBD1
TGCGCCAGCAGCCAGGGAGGAGGGGGCGCAGTTAACTATGGCTACACCTTC
CASSQGGGGAVNYGYTF
>TRBJ1-6|TRBV10-3|-|TRBD1
TGTGCCATCAGTCAGGACAGGGGGAATTCACCCCTCCACTTT
CAISQDRGNSPLHF
>TRBJ2-3|TRBV7-8|-|TRBD2
TGTGCCAGCAGCTTATTAGGCGGGGGGGCCGGAGATACGCAGTATTTT
CASSLLGGGAGDTQYF
>TRBJ2-5|TRBV6-5|once|TRBD1
TGTGCCAGCAGCAGGACAGGGGGCTCTGGGGAGCAGTACTTC
CASSRTGGSGEQYF
>TRBJ1-2|TRBV5-5|-|-
TGTGCCAGCAGCTTGGAATCAGGGCCAGGCTATGGCTACACCTTC
CASSLESGPGYGYTF
>TRBJ2-5|TRBV5-1|few|-
TGCGCCAGCAGCGGGTCGACGGCCCCGGGAGAGACCCAGTACTTC
CASSGSTAPGETQYF
>TRBJ1-5|TRBV27|-|-
TGTGCCAGCCAACCGGGGGTCGGCAATCAGCCCCAGCATTTT
CASQPGVGNQPQHF
>TRBJ1-5|TRBV19|-|TRBD1
TGTGCCAGTAGTCGGACAGGGAGCAATCAGCCCCAGCATTTT
CASSRTGSNQPQHF
>TRBJ1-4|TRBV29-1|few|TRBD1
TGCAGCGTTGAAGATCCCCAGGGGGCCCATGAAAAACTGTTTTTT
CSVEDPQGAHEKLFF
>TRBJ2-3|TRBV5-1|-|TRBD2
TGCGCCAGCAGCTCTACGGGGGGGGCAGATACGCAGTATTTT
CASSSTGGADTQYF
>TRBJ1-5|TRBV2|-|-
TGTGCCAGCAGCCCACAGGGAGGCAATCAGCCCCAGCATTTT
CASSPQGGNQPQHF
>TRBJ2-1|TRBV7-6|-|TRBD2
TGTGCCAGCAGCTTAGTTGGACTAGCGGGGACCTACAATGAGCAGTTCTTC
CASSLVGLAGTYNEQFF
>TRBJ1-6|TRBV2|-|TRBD1
TGTGCCAGCAGTCGCGCCCGGGACAGGCATAATTCACCCCTCCACTTT
CASSRARDRHNSPLHF
>TRBJ1-1|TRBV29-1|-|TRBD1
TGCAGCGTCATAACAGGACAGGCAGCTTTCTTT
CSVITGQAAFF
>TRBJ2-2|TRBV5-4|few|-
TGTGCCAGCAGCGGGGGACACCTGAACACCGGGGAGCTGTTTTTT
CASSGGHLNTGELFF
>TRBJ2-1|TRBV10-3|-|TRBD2
TGTGCCATCAGTGCAGGGGAAAGCGGGGGGACCAATGAGCAGTTCTTC
CAISAGESGGTNEQFF
>TRBJ2-3|TRBV2|once|TRBD2
TGTGCCAGCCGGGTGGGGACTAGCGGAACAGATACGCAGTATTTT
CASRVGTSGTDTQYF